The text below deals with one TCR beta chain. Antigen specificity is unknown. These data are taken from a study of cytomegalovirus exposure and HLA in healthy donors. About the research overall: Earlier sequencing of 150 million to 200 million T cells yielded approximately 100 million unique TCR beta sequences. General study findings and limits: Most TCR sequences were rare, but some public TCRs occurred in many donors. Productive rates of about 87% or about 30% were seen for most TCR beta V segments in an earlier analysis. A few CMV-associated chains were confirmed in vitro to be specific for CMV antigens.

PCR amplification relied on 60 Vbeta primers (plus 13 Jbeta primers). Data came from immunoSEQ multiplex PCR; TCRdb stores just in-frame clones and leaves some out. This table holds 300,000 or so clones, just under 85% found once. The material sequenced was PBMCs. The TCR originated in a woman between 40 and 50 years old in good health and CMV-seropositive.

As DNA, the CDR3 is TGTGCCACGGGGATTACGGGAAGCTCCTACAATGAGCAGTTCTTC. This codes for CATGITGSSYNEQFF. This chain uses TRBV7-3 with TRBJ2-1, with D possibly TRBD2 on 5 matching bases. The CDR3 has 15 residues. In germline, CDR1 is SGHTA, CDR2 FQGTGA. V was pared by 10 bases and J by 0 bases, with 16 bases between.